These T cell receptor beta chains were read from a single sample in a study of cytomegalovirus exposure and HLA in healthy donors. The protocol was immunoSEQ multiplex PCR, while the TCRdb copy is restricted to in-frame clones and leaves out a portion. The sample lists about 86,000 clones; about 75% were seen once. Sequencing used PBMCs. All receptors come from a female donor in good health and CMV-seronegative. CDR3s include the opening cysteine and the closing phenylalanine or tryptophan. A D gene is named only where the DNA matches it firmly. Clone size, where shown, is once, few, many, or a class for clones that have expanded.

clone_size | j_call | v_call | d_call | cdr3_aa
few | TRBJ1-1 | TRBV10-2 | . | CASSVVGGNTEAFF
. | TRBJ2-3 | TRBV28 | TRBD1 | CASSRLGQGDDTQYF
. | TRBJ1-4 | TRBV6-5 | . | CASSSSGNEKLFF
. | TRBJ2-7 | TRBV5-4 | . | CASSFAATTRRVRYEQYF
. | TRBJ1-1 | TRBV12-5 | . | CASGFNRNTEAFF
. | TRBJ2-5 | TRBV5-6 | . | CASSQGEETQYF
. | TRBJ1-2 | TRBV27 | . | CASSSTGVKRDGYTF
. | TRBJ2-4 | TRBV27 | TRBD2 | CASSPGLRGDIQYF
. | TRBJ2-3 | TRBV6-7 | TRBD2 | CAETSSNTQYF
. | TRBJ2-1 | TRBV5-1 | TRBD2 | CASSSSGGYNEQFF
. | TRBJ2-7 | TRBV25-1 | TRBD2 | CASSAGGPTYEQYF
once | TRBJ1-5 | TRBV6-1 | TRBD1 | CASEAGQGVNQPQHF
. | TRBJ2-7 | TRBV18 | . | CASSQGLSSYEQYF
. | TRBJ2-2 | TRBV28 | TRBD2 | CASSGTSGRGLFF